The rows below give T cell receptor beta chains drawn from one sample of a study of CD8 T cells in ankylosing spondylitis. TCRdb reanalysed the 5' RACE reads using MiXCR and keeps one entry per CDR3 protein. The table records around 150,000 distinct CDR3 sequences, around 18% of them present only once. Sequencing input: blood, either unsorted or a sorted T cell fraction (not recorded which). These receptors were taken from a male donor with ankylosing spondylitis or in good health (not recorded which). CDR3s include the opening cysteine and the closing phenylalanine or tryptophan. D genes are given only for firm matches. For some rows the clone size is stated as once, few or many, or as a class when expanded; others skip it.

j_gene	v_gene	abundance	d_gene	CDR3nt	CDR3aa
TRBJ1-1	TRBV27	many	TRBD1	TGTGCCAGCAGTTTAGACCAAGGGGGCAAAGCTTTCTTT	CASSLDQGGKAFF
TRBJ1-2	TRBV5-1	many	NA	TGCGCCAGCAGCCTCGACATCTCGACCGGCTACACCTTC	CASSLDISTGYTF
TRBJ2-7	TRBV2	NA	NA	TGTGCCAGCAGTGGGTATCCCACTGGAGCTTACGAGCAGTACTTC	CASSGYPTGAYEQYF
TRBJ2-3	TRBV2	NA	NA	TGTGCGGACTTAAGTGGCCCAAGCACAGATACGCAGTATTTT	CADLSGPSTDTQYF
TRBJ2-4	TRBV20-1	many	NA	TGCAGGGCCGATGGCCAGTTAGAGCCACTAGCCAAAAACATTCAGTACTTC	CRADGQLEPLAKNIQYF
TRBJ1-5	TRBV20-1	NA	TRBD1	TGCAGTGCTAACGCAGGGGGTCTAGGCAATCAGCCCCAGCATTTT	CSANAGGLGNQPQHF
TRBJ2-3	TRBV5-6	many	TRBD1	TGTGCCAGCAGCTCGGACAGGGGCCGCAGAAGGGGGCAGTATTTT	CASSSDRGRRRGQYF
TRBJ2-3	TRBV6-1	many	NA	TGTGCCAGCAGCCCGGTCCCTGGACGGCGGATTAGCACAGATACGCAGTATTTT	CASSPVPGRRISTDTQYF
TRBJ2-7	TRBV7-2	few	NA	TGTGCCAGCAGCTTAGGGAGCCCAACCTACGAGCAGTACTTC	CASSLGSPTYEQYF
TRBJ2-2	TRBV7-2	few	TRBD1	TGTGCCAGCAGCTCCGATCGGGACAGGGTGACCGGGGAGCTGTTTTTT	CASSSDRDRVTGELFF
TRBJ2-3	TRBV28	NA	NA	TGTGCCAGCAGTCTAGTCCCGGGACTTAGCACCACAGATACGCAGTATTTT	CASSLVPGLSTTDTQYF
TRBJ2-3	TRBV4-1	many	NA	TGCGCCAGCAGCCAAGACACGGGGCGGGGCGCAGATACGCAGTATTTT	CASSQDTGRGADTQYF
TRBJ2-7	TRBV29-1	NA	NA	TGCAGCGTTCTGGCCCCCTCCTACGAGCAGTACTTC	CSVLAPSYEQYF
TRBJ1-6	TRBV3-1	many	NA	TGTGCCAGCAGCCAAGATTTGCAGACTAATTCACCCCTCCACTTT	CASSQDLQTNSPLHF
TRBJ2-7	TRBV29-1	NA	NA	TGCAGCGTTGAAAACTATGGAGGGGCCTACGAGCAGTACTTC	CSVENYGGAYEQYF
TRBJ2-4	TRBV15	NA	NA	TGTGCCACCAGCAGAGATGATTTCGAGGCCCAGGTGCTGGCCAAAAACGTTCAGTACTTC	CATSRDDFEAQVLAKNVQYF
TRBJ2-3	TRBV19	NA	NA	TGTGCCAGTACCTCCGTGGGATTATGGGCAAGCACAGATACGCAGTATTTT	CASTSVGLWASTDTQYF
TRBJ2-3	TRBV12-3/TRBV12-4	few	TRBD2	TGTGCCAGCAGTTTACTAGCGGGAACAGATACGCAGTATTTT	CASSLLAGTDTQYF
TRBJ2-2	TRBV3-1	many	TRBD1	TGTGCCAGCAGCCACTACAGGGGGTTGAACACCGGGGAGCTGTTTTTT	CASSHYRGLNTGELFF
TRBJ2-7	TRBV7-9	NA	NA	TGTGCCAGCAGCTTAGGGGTTGGCGGGCTCTCCTACGAGCAGTACTTC	CASSLGVGGLSYEQYF
TRBJ2-7	TRBV20-1	many	NA	TGCAGTGCTAGTGGGGAACAACGACCATCCTACGAGCAGTACTTC	CSASGEQRPSYEQYF
TRBJ2-6	TRBV5-1	many	NA	TGCGCCAGCAGCTTGGGGATTTTCCAGAGCTCTGGGGCCAACGTCCTGACTTTC	CASSLGIFQSSGANVLTF
TRBJ2-6	TRBV12-3/TRBV12-4	few	NA	TGTGCCAGCAGAGTTAATGCTGGGGCCAACGTCCTGACTTTC	CASRVNAGANVLTF
TRBJ2-2	TRBV11-3	many	NA	TGTGCCAGCAGCTTCCGGGCCAACCAACCGGCGAACACCGGGGAGCTGTTTTTT	CASSFRANQPANTGELFF
TRBJ2-4	TRBV20-1	NA	NA	TGCAGTGCTAGCTCGGCCGGACACAAAAACATTCAGTACTTC	CSASSAGHKNIQYF
TRBJ1-1	TRBV7-3	few	NA	TGTGCCAGCAGCTTTTTGCCAGGGGAGATGGCTTTCTTT	CASSFLPGEMAFF
TRBJ2-5	TRBV28	NA	TRBD2	TGTGCCAGCAGTCTGGGACTAGCGGGAGACTATGAGACCCAGTACTTC	CASSLGLAGDYETQYF
TRBJ1-1	TRBV7-2	NA	TRBD1	TGTGCCAGCAGCTTTCTCGACAGGGGGACTGAAGCTTTCTTT	CASSFLDRGTEAFF
TRBJ1-5	TRBV4-1	NA	TRBD1	TGCGCCAGCAGGGTGGGACAGGAGAGGGTGGATCAGCCCCAGCATTTT	CASRVGQERVDQPQHF
TRBJ2-7	TRBV3-1	NA	TRBD1	TGTGCCAGCAGCCCGGGACAGGAGACCTACGAGCAGTACTTC	CASSPGQETYEQYF
TRBJ2-7	TRBV5-5	NA	NA	TGTGCCAGCAGCTTGGAGGGGCCCCTCTCCTACGAGCAGTACTTC	CASSLEGPLSYEQYF
TRBJ2-5	TRBV6-5	many	NA	TGTGCCAGCAGTTACGGGGAGACCCAGTACTTC	CASSYGETQYF
TRBJ2-1	TRBV14	many	TRBD2	TGTGCCAGCAGCCCCTCGGGACTAGCGGGATCGCAGTTCTTC	CASSPSGLAGSQFF
TRBJ2-3	TRBV12-3/TRBV12-4	many	TRBD2	TGTGCCAGCAGTTTAGGAGCGGCTAGCGGGAGGACAGATACGCAGTATTTT	CASSLGAASGRTDTQYF
TRBJ1-6	TRBV25-1	NA	NA	TGTGCCAGCAGTGCATCAGGGGACATTTCACCCCTCCACTTT	CASSASGDISPLHF
TRBJ2-2	TRBV1	NA	NA	TGCACCAGCAGCAGGATCCAACCGGGACTAGGAAACACCGGGGAGCTGTTTTTT	CTSSRIQPGLGNTGELFF
TRBJ2-1	TRBV29-1	many	TRBD2	TGCAGCGTTGGACTAGCGGGGGCCTACAATGAGCAGTTCTTC	CSVGLAGAYNEQFF
TRBJ1-1	TRBV6-5	few	NA	TGTGCCAGCAGTTACTCGAATCCAGGGAACACTGAAGCTTTCTTT	CASSYSNPGNTEAFF
TRBJ2-2	TRBV29-1	NA	TRBD1	TGCAGCGTTGGGTCCGCGACAGGGTACACCGGGGAGCTGTTTTTT	CSVGSATGYTGELFF
TRBJ2-7	TRBV29-1	few	TRBD2	TGCAGCGTTAAAGTAGCGGGAAAGAACGAGCAGTACTTC	CSVKVAGKNEQYF
TRBJ1-1	TRBV29-1	NA	NA	TGCAGCGTTGACAACGGCAAATTAGGAGCAGCTTTCTTT	CSVDNGKLGAAFF
TRBJ2-3	TRBV6-4	NA	NA	TGTGCCAGCAGACTAGCCTTTAATTCAGATACGCAGTATTTT	CASRLAFNSDTQYF
TRBJ2-3	TRBV10-3	many	NA	TGTGCCACCTGGGAAAGCACAGATACGCAGTATTTT	CATWESTDTQYF
TRBJ1-5	TRBV12-3/TRBV12-4	many	NA	TGTGCCAGCAGTTTAGGGGACAACAATCAGCCCCAGCATTTT	CASSLGDNNQPQHF